The clone carrying this T cell receptor (beta chain) was seen more than once but under ten times. These data come from a study of patients and donors after allogeneic stem cell transplantation. CDR1 and CDR2 (germline): MNHNY, SVGAGI (reference sequence). V was cut by 5 bases and J by 8 bases, with 15 bases left in between. The CDR3 extends over 13 amino acids. A single record per CDR3 protein comes from TCRdb applying MiXCR to the RT-PCR reads. The profile shows 150,000 to 200,000 distinct CDR3 sequences, nearly 25% of them singletons. The sample was blood, either unsorted or a sorted T cell fraction (not recorded which). This clonotype was sampled from a human donor who was either an allogeneic HSCT recipient or a stem cell or donor lymphocyte infusion donor (not recorded which). It is not recorded whose cells these are; they may come from a transplant donor. The V call is TRBV6-6, the J call TRBJ1-2, with D possibly matching TRBD1 (5 bases). In DNA form, the CDR3 reads TGTGCCAGCAGTGTACAGGTTCTCGCGGGCTACACCTTC. Translated, it gives CASSVQVLAGYTF.